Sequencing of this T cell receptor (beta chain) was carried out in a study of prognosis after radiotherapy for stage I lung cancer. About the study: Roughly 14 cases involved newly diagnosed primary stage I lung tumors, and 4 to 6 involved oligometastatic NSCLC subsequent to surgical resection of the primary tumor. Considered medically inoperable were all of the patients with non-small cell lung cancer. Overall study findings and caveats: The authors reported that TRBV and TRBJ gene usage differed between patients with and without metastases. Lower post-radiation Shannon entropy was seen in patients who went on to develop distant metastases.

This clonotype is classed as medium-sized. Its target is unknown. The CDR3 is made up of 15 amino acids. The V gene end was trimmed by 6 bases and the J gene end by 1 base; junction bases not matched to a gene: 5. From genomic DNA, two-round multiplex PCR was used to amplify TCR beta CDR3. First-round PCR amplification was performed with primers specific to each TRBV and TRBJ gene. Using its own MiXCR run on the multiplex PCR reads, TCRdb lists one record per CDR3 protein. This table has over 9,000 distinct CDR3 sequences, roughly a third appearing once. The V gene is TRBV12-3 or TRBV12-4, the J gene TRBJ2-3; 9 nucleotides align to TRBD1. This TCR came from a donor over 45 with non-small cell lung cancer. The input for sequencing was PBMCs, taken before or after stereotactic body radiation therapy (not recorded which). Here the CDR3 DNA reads TGTGCCAGCAGCCCACAGGGGGCGCGCACAGATACGCAGTATTTT. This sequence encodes CASSPQGARTDTQYF.